This TCR beta chain was captured in a study of CD8+ T cells in alopecia areata (dated by TCRdb to the late 2010s). In terms of the full investigation: The treated patients, all with moderate-to-severe alopecia areata, were enrolled in an open-label pilot trial of oral tofacitinib given at 5 to 10 mg twice daily. Tofacitinib was given for 6 to 18 months, followed by 6 months of follow-up off drug to assess delayed response and recurrence. TCRbeta CDR3 regions were amplified by immunoSEQ multiplex PCR using 35 Vbeta forward and 13 Jbeta reverse primers. Biopsies were taken from tofacitinib-treated patients at baseline and again at 4 and 24 weeks into treatment, and several of those patients also had a later scalp biopsy. The study used high-throughput TCRbeta sequencing to examine T cell clonal expansion in alopecia areata, in both the C3H/HeJ mouse model and human patients. The RNA source kit depended on sample type: the PAXgene miRNA kit for fixed scalp, the miRNeasy kit for PBMCs, and the RNeasy kit for mouse skin. Scalp clonality was compared among normal scalp (n=4), patchy alopecia areata scalp (n=8), and alopecia totalis/universalis scalp (n=8). In humans, TCRbeta sequencing was performed on scalp tissue and on sorted CD4+ and CD8+ peripheral blood T cells from healthy controls and from patients with patchy or totalis/universalis alopecia areata. Study-level results and caveats: Scalp TCR repertoire analysis is complicated because resident alphabeta T cells in normal human skin are also sequenced, whereas mouse skin is dominated by gammadelta T cells. TCR sequences shared between patients were less clear than in mice, possibly partly because of HLA diversity in the patient population. Lesional scalp, especially in alopecia totalis/universalis, showed higher clonality and more expanded CD8+ clones than normal scalp, suggesting antigenic drive.

Receptor libraries were prepared by the immunoSEQ multiplex PCR assay. RNA was extracted from all samples and reverse transcribed into cDNA as template for TCR sequencing. SuperScript III was used for first-strand cDNA synthesis, primed with a 2:1 mix of oligo-dT and random hexamers. A synthetic immune receptor repertoire was used to assess amplification bias, and residual bias was removed computationally. Per the source publication's procedure: After raw reads were preprocessed to remove errors, the CDR3 was defined following IMGT conventions as running from the conserved cysteine to phenylalanine. To get clonality, Shannon entropy was normalized by log2 of the number of productive unique TCRs and the result was subtracted from 1. Scalp TCRbeta sequences were cross-referenced with sorted blood CD4 and CD8 repertoires so that the CD4 or CD8 identity of scalp clones could be inferred. In TCRdb, the immuneACCESS table is reduced to in-frame sequences with V and J assigned. These tables do not hold every clone; where another copy was compared, an unresolved V gene accounts for under half, and the others remain unexplained. V and J calls plus clone size are reproduced from that table; the DNA served to infer D and trimming. The sample records about 120,000 clones, around two fifths of which are singletons. Approximately 3.3% of the sample goes to the ten largest clones.

V is cut back by 3 bases and J by 7 bases, with 10 bases in the junction unmatched. The CDR3 has 16 amino acids, counting the end cysteine and phenylalanine. Only the CDR3 DNA stays, 48 bases, in frame from base 1. The germline V gene supplies CDR1 SGHTA and CDR2 FQGTGA. In regard to this clone: Its antigen is unknown. No clone much larger than this one lies a single base away; base qualities are absent.

Peripheral blood and lesional scalp punch biopsies were obtained from patients with alopecia areata. PBMCs were separated by density centrifugation and stained for CD3, CD4 and CD8, after which CD4+ and CD8+ T cells were sorted on a FACSAria. The receptor was isolated from a human donor with alopecia areata. The sequence is built from TRBV7-3 and TRBJ2-1, and 9 junctional nucleotides match TRBD2. Sequenced sample: CD4+ T cells sorted from blood. The encoded CDR3 is CASSFSGGRAMNEQFF. The DNA sequence is given as TGTGCCAGCAGCTTCAGCGGCGGGAGGGCCATGAATGAGCAGTTCTTC.